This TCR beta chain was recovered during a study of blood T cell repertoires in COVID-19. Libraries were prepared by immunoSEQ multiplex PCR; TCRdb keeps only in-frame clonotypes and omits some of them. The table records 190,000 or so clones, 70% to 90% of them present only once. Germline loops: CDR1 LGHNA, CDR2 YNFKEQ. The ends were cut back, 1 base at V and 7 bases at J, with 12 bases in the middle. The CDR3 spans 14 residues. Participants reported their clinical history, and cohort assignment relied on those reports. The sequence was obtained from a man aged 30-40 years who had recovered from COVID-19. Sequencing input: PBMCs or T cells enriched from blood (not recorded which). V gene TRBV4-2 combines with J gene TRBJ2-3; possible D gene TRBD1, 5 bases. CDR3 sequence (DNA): TGTGCCAGCAGCCAAGTGACAGAAGGTCATACGCAGTATTTT. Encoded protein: CASSQVTEGHTQYF.